Sequencing of this TCR beta chain was carried out in a study of blood T cells in healthy people across ages. This clonotype was seen many times. The germline gene is not matched at one end of the junction; a read error may be the cause. Sample-barcoded 5' priming and a J-beta primer mix drove a second PCR of about 6 to 11 cycles. Each CDR3 protein gets one entry after TCRdb re-called the 5' RACE reads with MiXCR. The sample has 1.5 million to 2 million distinct CDR3 sequences, roughly 27% seen once; the top ten hold approximately 7.7%. The CDR3 is made up of 14 amino acids. The germline gives CDR1 SGHVS, CDR2 FNYEAQ.

This receptor was obtained from a woman under 40 in good health. The chain couples TRBV7-6 to TRBJ2-7, with 7 bases identical to TRBD1. The specimen sequenced was blood. The CDR3 DNA follows: TGTGTCAGCAGCGTCCGGGACAGCTCCTACGAGCAGTACTTC. It codes for CVSSVRDSSYEQYF. Variable domain in full (rest from reference TRBV7-6 and TRBJ2-7): GAGVSQSPRYKVTKRGQDVALRCDPISGHVSLYWYRQALGQGPEFLTYFNYEAQQDKSGLPNDRFSAERPEGSISTLTIQRTEQRDSAMYRCVSSVRDSSYEQYFGPGTRLTVT.